The clone carrying this TCR beta chain has only a few counts. Antigen specificity is unknown. The method was immunoSEQ multiplex PCR; TCRdb's version includes in-frame clones alone and lacks a portion of them. The top ten clones hold about 4% of a sample with 8,400 or so clones, 85% to 90% of them seen once. The source of the sample is a study of chemoradiotherapy in HPV16-positive cancers. Study in general: Candidate HPV-specific clones and shared TCR motifs came from a couple of HPV16-positive patients.

Study outcomes and limitations: For HPV16-positive patients, expanding HPV-responsive T cells associated with longer recurrence-free survival. Functional assays defining HPV-specific T cells used only a couple of HPV16-positive patients.

Repeated repertoire sampling spanned the course of chemoradiotherapy. The clonotype was recovered from a human donor with HPV-associated anogenital cancer. The sample consisted of blood, taken from a patient who underwent chemoradiotherapy.

CDR3 protein: CASQKAQGYYNEQFF. In DNA, the CDR3 is TGTGCCAGTCAAAAGGCACAGGGGTACTACAATGAGCAGTTCTTC. The chain uses TRBV19 and TRBJ2-1; 7 bases match TRBD1. V was pared by 8 bases and J by 3 bases, with 10 bases of the junction left unmatched. Per the germline V gene, CDR1 is LNHDA and CDR2 is SQIVND (reference sequence). The CDR3 extends over 15 amino acids.